The 21 T cell receptor beta chains below were found in one sample sequenced in a study of blood T cell repertoires in COVID-19. Sequencing used immunoSEQ multiplex PCR; TCRdb keeps in-frame clones, though not all of them. The repertoire holds over 120,000 clones, with over 70% as singletons. Material for sequencing was peripheral blood. The receptors were gathered from a man in his 70s who had recovered from COVID-19.

The chain links TRBV5-1 to TRBJ2-5, with TRBD1 matching 8 bases. Trimming cost V 0 bases and J 5 bases; bases outside gene matches: 6. The germline V gene has CDR1 SGHRS and CDR2 YFSETQ. The CDR3 loop spans 15 amino acids. In DNA, the CDR3 is TGCGCCAGCAGCTTGGTTCCAGGGGGCTGGGAGACCCAGTACTTC. Its protein product is CASSLVPGGWETQYF.

This clone came up once. The rearrangement uses TRBV6-4 and TRBJ2-2; TRBD2 aligns across 8 bases. This CDR3 region has 14 residues. V shed 5 bases and J 4 bases; nucleotides not matched to a gene: 3. Germline CDR1 and CDR2: MRHNA and SNTAGT. The CDR3 sequence: CASSRRGATGELFF. DNA of the CDR3: TGTGCCAGCAGTCGGCGGGGGGCCACCGGGGAGCTGTTTTTT.

The sample holds a few counts of this clone. This chain links TRBV2 with TRBJ1-1; the D gene is possibly TRBD1 (6 bases). Trimming left V 8 bases short and J 2 bases short, with 18 bases between. The CDR3 consists of 15 residues. The germline CDR1 and CDR2 sequences are SNHLY and FYNNEI. The DNA for the CDR3 is TGTGCCAGCCAGTGGGACACTTCACTCAACACTGAAGCTTTCTTT. The encoded protein is CASQWDTSLNTEAFF.

The table lists this clone with a few counts. V gene TRBV6-5 combines with J gene TRBJ2-7; TRBD1 might be the D (5 bases). Germline assignment: CDR1 MNHEY and CDR2 SVGAGI. The germline V and J ends were trimmed by 4 bases and 2 bases, with 6 bases remaining between them. The CDR3 sequence is 12 residues long. CDR3 in DNA: TGTGCCAGCAGTTCGGACACCTACGAGCAGTACTTC. It translates to CASSSDTYEQYF.

The rearrangement joins TRBV7-9 to TRBJ2-2; D gene ambiguous. The CDR3 sequence is 14 residues long. Trimming stripped 2 bases from V and 7 bases from J, with 11 bases between. CDR1 is SEHNR, CDR2 FQNEAQ, per germline (reference sequence). CDR3 sequence: CASSLTSPLGELFF. The CDR3, as DNA: TGTGCCAGCAGCTTAACGAGTCCTCTCGGGGAGCTGTTTTTT.

The chain has TRBV3-1 (or the pseudogene TRBV3-2) and TRBJ2-7; 8 bases line up with TRBD2. There are 13 residues in the CDR3. CDR1 LGHDT and CDR2 YNNKEL come from the germline V gene (reference sequence). The ends lost 6 bases at V and 3 bases at J; junction bases unmatched: 4. CDR3 coding DNA: TGTGCCAGCAGTCGAAGCGGGAGCTACGAGCAGTACTTC. This encodes CASSRSGSYEQYF.

The chain employs TRBV28 and TRBJ2-7; D may be TRBD2 (5 bases). Germline CDR1 MDHEN, CDR2 SYDVKM. The CDR3 has 15 amino acids. V lost 2 bases to trimming and J lost 1 base, with 12 bases between them. This chain's CDR3 is CASSLPSADSYEQYF. The CDR3 nucleotides are TGTGCCAGCAGTTTACCCTCAGCGGATTCCTACGAGCAGTACTTC.

The rearrangement links TRBV9 to TRBJ2-2; maybe TRBD1 (5 bases). V lost 1 base and J 4 bases, leaving 11 bases between the germline ends. CDR1 SGDLS and CDR2 YYNGEE come from the germline V gene. CDR3 length equals 15 residues. The CDR3 nucleotides read TGTGCCAGCAGCGTAAGCTGGGGCGGCACCGGGGAGCTGTTTTTT. This sequence encodes CASSVSWGGTGELFF.

The gene calls are TRBV7-3 and TRBJ2-1, with 8 positions matching TRBD2. CDR3 length: 15 residues. J gave up 4 bases and V 2 bases, and 4 bases lay outside the gene matches. From germline, CDR1 is SGHTA and CDR2 FQGTGA. The CDR3 region is CASSLYAGGYNEQFF. The CDR3 DNA is TGTGCCAGCAGCTTATACGCGGGGGGTTACAATGAGCAGTTCTTC.

This clone was counted once. This chain's CDR3 is CASSLVRDRSKSYEQYF. The CDR3, as DNA: TGTGCCAGCAGCTTAGTACGGGACAGGTCGAAATCCTACGAGCAGTACTTC. V and J are TRBV7-2 and TRBJ2-7, with 8 positions matching TRBD1. This CDR3 contains 17 residues. The trim removed 1 base at V and 1 base at J, leaving 9 bases unmatched. Germline V gene sequence: CDR1 SGHTA, CDR2 FQGNSA.

This clone was detected a few times. The chain has TRBV19 and TRBJ1-5; 7 positions agree with TRBD1. CDR3 length: 15 amino acids. V was pared by 5 bases and J by 2 bases, with 6 bases of the junction left unmatched. The germline gives CDR1 LNHDA, CDR2 SQIVND (reference sequence). DNA of the CDR3: TGTGCCAGTAGTTATACAGGGGTGGGCAATCAGCCCCAGCATTTT. Its protein is CASSYTGVGNQPQHF.

The chain has TRBV4-3 and TRBJ1-3; D is perhaps TRBD1 (5 bases). Trimming took 0 bases from V and 2 from J, leaving 11 bases between them. This CDR3 has 16 residues. Germline-derived CDR1 and CDR2 are LGHNA and YSLEER. The CDR3 DNA reads as TGCGCCAGCAGCCAAGATCTTCAGGGTACTGGAAACACCATATATTTT. Protein: CASSQDLQGTGNTIYF.

The chain's CDR3 is CASYRRGDYGYTF. The CDR3 nucleotides read TGTGCCAGTTACAGACGGGGTGACTATGGCTACACCTTC. J is TRBJ1-2 and V is TRBV19; no clear D gene. The V end lost 8 bases, the J end lost 3 bases, and 13 bases lay between the germline ends. The CDR3 runs to 13 residues. Germline V gene lookup returns CDR1 LNHDA and CDR2 SQIVND (reference sequence).

The chain employs TRBV7-8 and TRBJ2-1; D possibly corresponds to TRBD2 (6 bases). The CDR3 extends over 14 amino acids. V gave up 3 bases and J gave up 9 bases, with 15 bases separating them. Germline values: CDR1 SGHVS, CDR2 FQNEAQ. In nucleotides, the CDR3 is TGTGCCAGCAGCTTCTCGACTAGTTCGATTGAGCAGTTCTTC. This gives the protein CASSFSTSSIEQFF.

The rearrangement uses TRBV6-5 and TRBJ2-7; D not certain. The ends were cut back, 0 bases at V and 3 bases at J, with 12 bases in the middle. CDR1 MNHEY and CDR2 SVGAGI come from the germline V gene. The CDR3 contains 15 residues. The CDR3 spells CASSYSTSENYEQYF. The CDR3 DNA sequence: TGTGCCAGCAGTTACTCGACCAGCGAAAACTACGAGCAGTACTTC.

In this sample, this clone turned up once. The chain is built from TRBV30 and TRBJ2-7; D uncertain. The CDR3 extends over 13 amino acids. The ends were cut back, 2 bases at V and 0 bases at J, with 8 bases in the middle. In germline, CDR1 is GTSNPN, CDR2 SVGIG (reference sequence). CDR3 nucleotides: TGTGCCTGGAGTTTGGCAGGCTCCTACGAGCAGTACTTC. This codes for CAWSLAGSYEQYF.

This clone came up once. The chain links TRBV27 to TRBJ2-1; 12 bases fit TRBD2. In germline, CDR1 is MNHEY, CDR2 SMNVEV (reference sequence). This CDR3 has 13 residues. V trimming: 6 bases; J trimming: 7 bases; junction bases outside the gene matches: 1. The CDR3 protein is CASRLAGGNEQFF. DNA for the CDR3: TGTGCCAGCAGACTAGCGGGGGGAAATGAGCAGTTCTTC.

This clone came up once. The chain carries TRBV4-2 and TRBJ2-3; 12 bases map to TRBD2. There are 15 residues in the CDR3. Germline trimming cut 1 base from V and 4 bases from J; bases unmatched to any gene: 0. Germline CDR1 LGHNA, CDR2 YNFKEQ. CDR3 protein: CASSQGLAGADTQYF. Written as DNA, the CDR3 is TGTGCCAGCAGCCAAGGACTAGCGGGGGCAGATACGCAGTATTTT.

The rearrangement uses TRBV4-1 and TRBJ2-5; D is possibly TRBD2 (5 bases). The CDR3 loop spans 13 amino acids. Germline CDR1 MGHRA, CDR2 YSYEKL. The germline V and J ends were trimmed by 0 bases and 7 bases, with 9 bases remaining between them. The CDR3 DNA reads as TGCGCCAGCAGCCAAGAAATTGGGAGGACCCAGTACTTC. Its translation: CASSQEIGRTQYF.

This chain uses TRBV29-1 with TRBJ2-7; 7 nucleotides match TRBD1. V was pared by 8 bases and J by 2 bases, with 6 bases of the junction left unmatched. This CDR3 has 12 residues. Germline assignment: CDR1 SQVTM and CDR2 ANQGSEA. CDR3 sequence reads: CSTRQGPYEQYF. As DNA, the CDR3 is TGCAGCACACGACAGGGCCCCTACGAGCAGTACTTC.

The rearrangement links TRBV18 to TRBJ1-2, with D possibly being TRBD1 (5 bases). Trimming took 3 bases from V and 2 from J, leaving 7 bases between them. The germline CDR1 and CDR2 sequences are KGHSH and LQKENI. This CDR3 is built from 13 residues. This CDR3 is CASSPGLNYGYTF. In nucleotides, the CDR3 is TGTGCCAGCTCACCGGGACTGAACTATGGCTACACCTTC.